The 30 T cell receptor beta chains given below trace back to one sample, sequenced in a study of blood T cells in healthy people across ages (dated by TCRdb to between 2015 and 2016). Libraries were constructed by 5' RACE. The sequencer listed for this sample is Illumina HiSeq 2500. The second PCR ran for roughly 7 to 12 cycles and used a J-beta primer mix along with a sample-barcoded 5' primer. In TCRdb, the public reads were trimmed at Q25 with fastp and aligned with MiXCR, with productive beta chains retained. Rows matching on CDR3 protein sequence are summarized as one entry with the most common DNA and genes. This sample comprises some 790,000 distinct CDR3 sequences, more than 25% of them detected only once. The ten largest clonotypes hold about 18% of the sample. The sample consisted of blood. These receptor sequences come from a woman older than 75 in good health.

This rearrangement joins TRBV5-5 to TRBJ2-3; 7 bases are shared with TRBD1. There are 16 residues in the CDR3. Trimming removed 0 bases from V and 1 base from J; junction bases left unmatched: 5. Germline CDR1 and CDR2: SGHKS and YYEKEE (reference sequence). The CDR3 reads CASSLGLTGGTDTQYF. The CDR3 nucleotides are TGTGCCAGCAGCTTGGGGCTAACAGGGGGCACAGATACGCAGTATTTT.

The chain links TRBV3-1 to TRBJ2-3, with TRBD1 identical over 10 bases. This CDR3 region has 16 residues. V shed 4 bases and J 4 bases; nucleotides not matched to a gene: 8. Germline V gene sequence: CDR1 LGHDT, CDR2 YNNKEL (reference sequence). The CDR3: CASSPGTGVNADTQYF. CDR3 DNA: TGTGCCAGCAGCCCCGGGACAGGGGTGAATGCAGATACGCAGTATTTT.

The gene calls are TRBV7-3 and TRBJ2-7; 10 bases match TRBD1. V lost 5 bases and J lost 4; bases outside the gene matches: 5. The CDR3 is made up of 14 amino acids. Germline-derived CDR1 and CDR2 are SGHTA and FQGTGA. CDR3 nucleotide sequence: TGTGCCAGCAGCCGGGACAGGGGAGATTACGAGCAGTACTTC. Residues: CASSRDRGDYEQYF. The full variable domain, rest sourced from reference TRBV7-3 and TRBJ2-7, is GAGVSQTPSNKVTEKGKYVELRCDPISGHTALYWYRQSLGQGPEFLIYFQGTGAADDSGLPNDRFFAVRPEGSVSTLKIQRTERGDSAVYLCASSRDRGDYEQYFGPGTRLTVT.

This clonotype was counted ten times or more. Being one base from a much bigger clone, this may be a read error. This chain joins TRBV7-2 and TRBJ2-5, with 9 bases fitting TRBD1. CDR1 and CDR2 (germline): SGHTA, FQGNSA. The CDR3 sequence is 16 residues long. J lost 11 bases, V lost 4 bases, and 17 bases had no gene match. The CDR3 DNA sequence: TGTGCCAGCAGCTCCGACGGGACAGGGCGGTACAATGAGCAGTACTTC. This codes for CASSSDGTGRYNEQYF.

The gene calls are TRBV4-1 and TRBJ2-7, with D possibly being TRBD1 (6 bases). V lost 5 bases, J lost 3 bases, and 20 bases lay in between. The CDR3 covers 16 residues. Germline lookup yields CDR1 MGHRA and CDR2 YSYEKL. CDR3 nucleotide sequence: TGCGCCAGCAGCTCCCCACCGCGGACAGTAGACTACGAGCAGTACTTC. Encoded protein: CASSSPPRTVDYEQYF.

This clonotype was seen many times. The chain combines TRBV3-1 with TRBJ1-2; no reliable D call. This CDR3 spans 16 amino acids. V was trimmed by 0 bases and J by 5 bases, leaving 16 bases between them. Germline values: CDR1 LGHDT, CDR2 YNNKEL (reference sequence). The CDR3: CASSQEWQGRWYGYTF. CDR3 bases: TGTGCCAGCAGCCAAGAGTGGCAAGGGCGGTGGTATGGCTACACCTTC.

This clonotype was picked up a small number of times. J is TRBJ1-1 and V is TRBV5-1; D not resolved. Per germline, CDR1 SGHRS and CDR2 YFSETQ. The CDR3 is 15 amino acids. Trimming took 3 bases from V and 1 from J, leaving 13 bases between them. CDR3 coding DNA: TGCGCCAGCAGCTGGATCGGGCAGGCGAACACTGAAGCTTTCTTT. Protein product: CASSWIGQANTEAFF. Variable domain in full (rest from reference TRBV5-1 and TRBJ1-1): KAGVTQTPRYLIKTRGQQVTLSCSPISGHRSVSWYQQTPGQGLQFLFEYFSETQRNKGNFPGRFSGRQFSNSRSEMNVSTLELGDSALYLCASSWIGQANTEAFFGQGTRLTVV.

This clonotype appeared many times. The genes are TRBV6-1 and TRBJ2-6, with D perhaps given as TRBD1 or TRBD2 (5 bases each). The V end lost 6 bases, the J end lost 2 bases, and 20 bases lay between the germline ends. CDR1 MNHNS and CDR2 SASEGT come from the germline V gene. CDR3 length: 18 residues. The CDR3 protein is CASRVRGDGLAGANVLTF. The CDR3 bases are TGTGCCAGCAGGGTGAGGGGCGACGGGCTTGCTGGGGCCAACGTCCTGACTTTC.

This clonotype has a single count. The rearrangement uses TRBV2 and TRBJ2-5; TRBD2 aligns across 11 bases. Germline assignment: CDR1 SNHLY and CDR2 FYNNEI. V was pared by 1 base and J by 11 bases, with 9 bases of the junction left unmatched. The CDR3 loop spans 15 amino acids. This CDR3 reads CASSEGLAGSNVQYF. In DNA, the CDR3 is TGTGCCAGCAGTGAAGGACTAGCGGGGTCCAATGTGCAGTACTTC.

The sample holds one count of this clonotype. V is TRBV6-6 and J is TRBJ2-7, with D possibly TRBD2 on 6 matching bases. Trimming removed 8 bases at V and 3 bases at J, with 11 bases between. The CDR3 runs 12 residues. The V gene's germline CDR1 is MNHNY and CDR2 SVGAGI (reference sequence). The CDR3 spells CASGRGSYEQYF. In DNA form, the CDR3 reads TGTGCCAGCGGCCGGGGGAGCTACGAGCAGTACTTC.

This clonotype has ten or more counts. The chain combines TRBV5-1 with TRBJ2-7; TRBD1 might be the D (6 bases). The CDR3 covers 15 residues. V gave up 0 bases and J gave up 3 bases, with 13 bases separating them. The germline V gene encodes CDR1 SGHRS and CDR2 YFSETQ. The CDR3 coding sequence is TGCGCCAGCAGCTTGGTCGCAGGGGTTGGCTACGAGCAGTACTTC. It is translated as CASSLVAGVGYEQYF.

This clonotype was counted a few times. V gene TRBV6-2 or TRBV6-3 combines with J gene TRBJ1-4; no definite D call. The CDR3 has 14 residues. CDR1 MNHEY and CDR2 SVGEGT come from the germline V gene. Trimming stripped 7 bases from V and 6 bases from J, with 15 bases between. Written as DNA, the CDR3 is TGTGCCAGCAAGAACGGAGGGTCGGATGAAAAACTGTTTTTT. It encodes CASKNGGSDEKLFF.

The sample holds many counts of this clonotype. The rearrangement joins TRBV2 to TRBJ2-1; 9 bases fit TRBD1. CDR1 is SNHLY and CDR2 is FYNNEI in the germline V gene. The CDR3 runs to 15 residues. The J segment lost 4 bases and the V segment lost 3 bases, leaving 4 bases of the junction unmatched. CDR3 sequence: CASSEKTGGYNEQFF. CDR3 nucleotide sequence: TGTGCCAGCAGTGAGAAGACAGGGGGATACAATGAGCAGTTCTTC.

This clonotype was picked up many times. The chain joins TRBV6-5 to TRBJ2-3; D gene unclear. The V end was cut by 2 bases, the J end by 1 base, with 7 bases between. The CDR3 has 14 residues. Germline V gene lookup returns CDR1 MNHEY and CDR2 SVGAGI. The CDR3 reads CASSYVLGTDTQYF. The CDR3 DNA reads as TGTGCCAGCAGTTACGTTTTGGGCACAGATACGCAGTATTTT.

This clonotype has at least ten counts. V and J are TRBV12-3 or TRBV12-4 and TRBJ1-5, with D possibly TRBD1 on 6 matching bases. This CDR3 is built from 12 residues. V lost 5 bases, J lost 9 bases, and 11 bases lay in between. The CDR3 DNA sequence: TGTGCCAGCAGTCGGGGACATGGGCCCCAGCATTTT. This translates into CASSRGHGPQHF.

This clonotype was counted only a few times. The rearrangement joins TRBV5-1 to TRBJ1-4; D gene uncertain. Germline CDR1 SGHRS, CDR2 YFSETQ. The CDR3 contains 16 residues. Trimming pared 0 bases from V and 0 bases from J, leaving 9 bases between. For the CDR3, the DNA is TGCGCCAGCAGCTTGGGGCATGCTGCAACTAATGAAAAACTGTTTTTT. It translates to CASSLGHAATNEKLFF.

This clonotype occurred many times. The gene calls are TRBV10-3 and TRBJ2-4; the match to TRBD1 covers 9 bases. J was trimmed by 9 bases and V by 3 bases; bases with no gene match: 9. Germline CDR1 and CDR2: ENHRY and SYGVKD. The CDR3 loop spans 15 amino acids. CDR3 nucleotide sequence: TGTGCCATCAGTGACCCTGGACAGGGGTCGGCCATTCAGTACTTC. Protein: CAISDPGQGSAIQYF.

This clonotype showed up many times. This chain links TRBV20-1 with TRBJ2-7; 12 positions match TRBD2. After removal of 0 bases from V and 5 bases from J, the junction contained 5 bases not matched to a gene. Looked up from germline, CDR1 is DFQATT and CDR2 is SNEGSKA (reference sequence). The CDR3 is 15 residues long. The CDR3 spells CSAREPLAGGNEQYF. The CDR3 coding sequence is TGCAGTGCTAGAGAACCCCTAGCGGGGGGGAACGAGCAGTACTTC.

CDR3: CATSRGEGLSETQYF. The DNA of the CDR3 is TGTGCCACCAGCCGGGGGGAGGGTCTCTCAGAGACCCAGTACTTC. The J gene is TRBJ2-5, the V gene TRBV15, with 7 bases aligning to TRBD2. Germline trimming cut 5 bases from V and 4 bases from J; bases unmatched to any gene: 10. The CDR3 covers 15 residues. The germline V gene encodes CDR1 LNHNV and CDR2 YYDKDF (reference sequence). The variable domain in full, with the rest retrieved from reference TRBV15 and TRBJ2-5, is DAMVIQNPRYQVTQFGKPVTLSCSQTLNHNVMYWYQQKSSQAPKLLFHYYDKDFNNEADTPDNFQSRRPNTSFCFLDIRSPGLGDTAMYLCATSRGEGLSETQYFGPGTRLLVL.

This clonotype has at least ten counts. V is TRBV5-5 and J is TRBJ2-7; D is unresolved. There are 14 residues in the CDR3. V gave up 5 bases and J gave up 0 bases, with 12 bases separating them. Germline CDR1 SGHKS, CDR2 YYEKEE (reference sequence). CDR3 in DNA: TGTGCCAGCAGTTCCTCCGGAATCTCCTACGAGCAGTACTTC. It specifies CASSSSGISYEQYF.

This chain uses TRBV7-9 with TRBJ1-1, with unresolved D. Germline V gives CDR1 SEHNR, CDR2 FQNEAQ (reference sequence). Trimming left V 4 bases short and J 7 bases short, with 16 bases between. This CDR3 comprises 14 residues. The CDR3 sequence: CASSSAFGVHEAFF. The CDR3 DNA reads TGTGCCAGCAGCTCGGCGTTCGGGGTGCATGAAGCTTTCTTT.

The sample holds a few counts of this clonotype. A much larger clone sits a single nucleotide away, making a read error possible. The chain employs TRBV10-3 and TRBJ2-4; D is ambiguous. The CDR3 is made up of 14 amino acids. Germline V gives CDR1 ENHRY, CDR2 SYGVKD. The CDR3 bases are TGTGCCAACAGTGAGTCGGTGGCAGCCCCCGGGCAGTACTTC. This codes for CANSESVAAPGQYF.

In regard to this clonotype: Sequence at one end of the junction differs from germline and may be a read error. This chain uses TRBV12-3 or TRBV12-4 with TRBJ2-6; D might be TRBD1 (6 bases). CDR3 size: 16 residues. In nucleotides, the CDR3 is TGTGCCAGCAGTTTACGCCGACAGGCTGGGGCCAACGTCCGGACTTTC. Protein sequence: CASSLRRQAGANVRTF.

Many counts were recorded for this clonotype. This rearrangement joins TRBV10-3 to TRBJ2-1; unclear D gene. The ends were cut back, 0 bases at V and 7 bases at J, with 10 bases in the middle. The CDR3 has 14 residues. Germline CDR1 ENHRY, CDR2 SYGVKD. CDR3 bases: TGTGCCATCAGTGAGTCGGAAGGGCCAAATGAGCAGTTCTTC. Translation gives CAISESEGPNEQFF.

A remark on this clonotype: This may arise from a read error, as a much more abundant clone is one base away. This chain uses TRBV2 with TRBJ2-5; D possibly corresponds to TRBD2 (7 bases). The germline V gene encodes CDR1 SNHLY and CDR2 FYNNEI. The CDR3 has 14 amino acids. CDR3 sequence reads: CASGAGANQETRYF. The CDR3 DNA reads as TGTGCCAGCGGGGCGGGGGCGAACCAAGAGACCCGGTACTTC. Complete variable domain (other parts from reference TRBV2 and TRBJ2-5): EPEVTQTPSHQVTQMGQEVILRCVPISNHLYFYWYRQILGQKVEFLVSFYNNEISEKSEIFDDQFSVERPDGSNFTLKIRSTKLEDSAMYFCASGAGANQETRYFGPGTRLLVL.

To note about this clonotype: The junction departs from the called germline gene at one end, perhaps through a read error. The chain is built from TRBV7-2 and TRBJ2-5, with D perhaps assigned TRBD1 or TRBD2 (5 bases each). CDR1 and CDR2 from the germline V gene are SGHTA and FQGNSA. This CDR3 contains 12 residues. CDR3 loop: CAGSFGRWGWYF. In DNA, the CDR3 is TGTGCCGGCAGCTTTGGAAGGTGGGGGTGGTACTTC.

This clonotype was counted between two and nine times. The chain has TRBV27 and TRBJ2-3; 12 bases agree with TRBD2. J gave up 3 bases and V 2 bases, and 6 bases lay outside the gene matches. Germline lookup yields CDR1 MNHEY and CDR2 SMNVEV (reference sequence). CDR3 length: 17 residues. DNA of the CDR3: TGTGCCAGCAGTTTAAAGCCTAGCGGGGGGGCGACAGATACGCAGTATTTT. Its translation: CASSLKPSGGATDTQYF.

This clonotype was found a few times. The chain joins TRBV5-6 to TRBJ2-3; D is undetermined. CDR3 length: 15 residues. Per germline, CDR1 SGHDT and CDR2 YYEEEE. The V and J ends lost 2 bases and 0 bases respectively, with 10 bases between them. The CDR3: CASSFAATSTDTQYF. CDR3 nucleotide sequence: TGTGCCAGCAGCTTCGCAGCGACTAGCACAGATACGCAGTATTTT.

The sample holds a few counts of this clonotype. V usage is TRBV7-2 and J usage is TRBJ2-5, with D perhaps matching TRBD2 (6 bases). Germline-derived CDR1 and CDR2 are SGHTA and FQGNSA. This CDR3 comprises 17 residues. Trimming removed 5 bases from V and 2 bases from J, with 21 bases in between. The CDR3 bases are TGTGCCAGCAGCCCAATCTCGACTAGGGGATATCAAGAGACCCAGTACTTC. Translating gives CASSPISTRGYQETQYF.

The CDR3 bases are TGTGCCAGCAGCACCGGGACGACCCATAGCACAGATACGCAGTATTTT. Amino acid sequence: CASSTGTTHSTDTQYF. The rearrangement links TRBV6-5 to TRBJ2-3; TRBD1 or TRBD2 may be the D gene (5 bases each). Looked up from germline, CDR1 is MNHEY and CDR2 is SVGAGI. The length of the CDR3 is 16 residues. V gave up 6 bases and J gave up 0 bases, with 16 bases separating them.